These 24 T cell receptor beta chains came from one sample sequenced in a study of long-term antiretroviral therapy in people with HIV. Survey-level resolution applied to immunoSEQ assay v3.0. The table came from immunoSEQ multiplex PCR; TCRdb's copy has only in-frame clones and leaves some out. The sample includes about 16,000 clones, under 85% of them seen just once. Sequencing was performed on unsorted PBMCs, taken around 3.2 years after starting antiretroviral therapy. The origin of the receptors is a woman in her 40s with HIV.

V gene TRBV30 combines with J gene TRBJ1-5; a weak D match, TRBD1 (5 bases). Between the trimmed V and J ends, which lost 1 base and 6 bases, there was a span of 13 bases. Looked up from germline, CDR1 is GTSNPN and CDR2 is SVGIG (reference sequence). The CDR3 is 14 residues long. For the CDR3, the DNA is TGTGCCTGGAGTGGGGGCAGGGAACGTCAGCCCCAGCATTTT. It is translated as CAWSGGRERQPQHF.

The rearrangement links TRBV27 to TRBJ1-5, with TRBD1 matching 9 bases. V lost 9 bases to trimming and J lost 4 bases; unmatched junction nucleotides: 7. Germline CDR1 is MNHEY and CDR2 is SMNVEV (reference sequence). The CDR3 has 14 residues. The DNA for the CDR3 is TGTGCCAGGGAGGACAGGGGCGGGAATCAGCCCCAGCATTTT. It encodes CAREDRGGNQPQHF.

The DNA of the CDR3 is TGTGCCAGCAGCCCCAGCGTGTCGGGACAGGGGGCTTACAGCTCTGGAAACACCATATATTTT. Translation gives CASSPSVSGQGAYSSGNTIYF. The chain couples TRBV9 to TRBJ1-3, with 12 bases identical to TRBD1. Trimming at V came to 4 bases and at J to 0 bases, leaving 17 bases not matched to a gene. CDR3 length equals 21 residues. Germline V gives CDR1 SGDLS, CDR2 YYNGEE.

J is TRBJ1-1 and V is TRBV6-6; 7 bases are a match to TRBD1. The CDR3 covers 13 residues. After removal of 6 bases from V and 3 bases from J, the junction contained 4 bases not matched to a gene. CDR1 is MNHNY, CDR2 SVGAGI, per germline (reference sequence). The CDR3 region is CASSTTGDTEAFF. CDR3 DNA: TGTGCCAGCAGCACCACAGGGGACACTGAAGCTTTCTTT.

This clone was seen a single time. The rearrangement uses TRBV7-7 and TRBJ2-2, with D maybe TRBD2 (5 bases). Germline CDR1 and CDR2: SSHAT and FNYEAQ (reference sequence). Trimming took 4 bases from V and 4 from J, leaving 13 bases between them. The CDR3 contains 15 residues. DNA of the CDR3: TGTGCCAGCAGCTCCGTCATTGGGAGCACCGGGGAGCTGTTTTTT. The encoded protein is CASSSVIGSTGELFF.

The gene calls are TRBV7-9 and TRBJ2-7; the D gene could be TRBD1 or TRBD2 (5 bases each). The length of the CDR3 is 14 residues. Germline CDR1 is SEHNR and CDR2 is FQNEAQ (reference sequence). V shed 3 bases and J shed 0 bases, with 9 bases lying between them. The CDR3 loop reads CASSFRESSYEQYF. CDR3 sequence (DNA): TGTGCCAGCAGCTTCAGGGAGAGCTCCTACGAGCAGTACTTC.

The gene calls are TRBV18 and TRBJ2-3, with TRBD2 matching over 11 bases. The CDR3 runs 19 residues. V shed 0 bases, J shed 3 bases, and the junction held 11 bases outside the gene matches. Germline CDR1 and CDR2: KGHSH and LQKENI. CDR3 sequence reads: CASSPPGYGTSGSTDTQYF. CDR3 bases: TGTGCCAGCTCACCACCGGGTTACGGGACTAGCGGTTCGACAGATACGCAGTATTTT.

The chain couples TRBV27 to TRBJ2-7; 8 bases line up with TRBD1. Trimming at V came to 6 bases and at J to 0 bases, leaving 19 bases not matched to a gene. There are 19 residues in the CDR3. The germline CDR1 and CDR2 sequences are MNHEY and SMNVEV (reference sequence). As DNA, the CDR3 is TGTGCCAGCAGATTCGGCGAAGGGACAGGAGATTTTTACTCCTACGAGCAGTACTTC. Translating gives CASRFGEGTGDFYSYEQYF.

The J gene is TRBJ1-1, the V gene TRBV7-9; possible D gene TRBD1, 5 bases. The CDR3 is 13 amino acids. Germline V gene lookup returns CDR1 SEHNR and CDR2 FQNEAQ (reference sequence). Trimming cost V 2 bases and J 4 bases, with 8 bases left between them. In nucleotides, the CDR3 is TGTGCCAGCAGCTTAAACGGGGGCACTGAAGCTTTCTTT. Encoded protein: CASSLNGGTEAFF.

This clone was observed a single time. V is TRBV30 and J is TRBJ1-2; no definite D call. There are 16 residues in the CDR3. CDR1 and CDR2 from the germline V gene are GTSNPN and SVGIG (reference sequence). The V and J ends lost 1 base and 0 bases respectively, with 15 bases between them. This CDR3 reads CAWSAHTLPSNYGYTF. The CDR3 DNA reads as TGTGCCTGGAGTGCCCATACCCTGCCCTCTAACTATGGCTACACCTTC.

The chain combines TRBV11-2 with TRBJ1-5, with D unresolved. This CDR3 has 13 amino acids. CDR1 SGHAT and CDR2 FQNNGV come from the germline V gene. The V end lost 0 bases, the J end lost 6 bases, and 6 bases lay between the germline ends. Here the CDR3 reads CASSLDRGQPQHF. Here the CDR3 DNA reads TGTGCCAGCAGCTTAGATCGGGGTCAGCCCCAGCATTTT.

The chain carries TRBV30 and TRBJ1-1; D is perhaps TRBD1 (6 bases). Germline V gene sequence: CDR1 GTSNPN, CDR2 SVGIG (reference sequence). V shed 5 bases and J shed 1 base, with 11 bases lying between them. The CDR3 has 13 amino acids. The CDR3 nucleotides are TGTGCCTGGTCGTCCAGGGGGAACACTGAAGCTTTCTTT. Translating it yields CAWSSRGNTEAFF.

V is TRBV6-6 and J is TRBJ2-2; a weak D match, TRBD1 (5 bases). V lost 7 bases and J 8 bases, leaving 14 bases between the germline ends. The CDR3 is 13 amino acids. CDR1 is MNHNY and CDR2 is SVGAGI in the germline V gene (reference sequence). The CDR3 region is CASTPGPPGELFF. Written as DNA, the CDR3 is TGTGCCAGCACTCCAGGGCCCCCGGGGGAGCTGTTTTTT.

This clone was seen once. The genes are TRBV5-4 and TRBJ1-2; D unclear. Trimming took 2 bases from V and 0 from J, leaving 14 bases between them. This CDR3 contains 16 residues. The germline V gene has CDR1 SGHNT and CDR2 YYREEE (reference sequence). The CDR3 is CASSLQVTVANYGYTF. CDR3 coding DNA: TGTGCCAGCAGCTTACAAGTAACGGTAGCTAACTATGGCTACACCTTC.

The rearrangement links TRBV5-1 to TRBJ1-1; 8 bases line up with TRBD1. This CDR3 has 14 residues. Trimming cost V 4 bases and J 3 bases; bases outside gene matches: 5. CDR1 SGHRS and CDR2 YFSETQ come from the germline V gene. Here the CDR3 DNA reads TGCGCCAGCAGCGAAGGACAGGGAGACACTGAAGCTTTCTTT. Residues: CASSEGQGDTEAFF. The full variable domain, its missing parts supplied by reference TRBV5-1 and TRBJ1-1, is KAGVTQTPRYLIKTRGQQVTLSCSPISGHRSVSWYQQTPGQGLQFLFEYFSETQRNKGNFPGRFSGRQFSNSRSEMNVSTLELGDSALYLCASSEGQGDTEAFFGQGTRLTVV.

The chain uses TRBV2 and TRBJ2-7, with TRBD1 matching 7 bases. CDR1 and CDR2 (germline): SNHLY, FYNNEI. Trimming at V came to 7 bases and at J to 4 bases, leaving 7 bases not matched to a gene. CDR3 length: 13 residues. The CDR3 loop reads CASIRQGVYEQYF. CDR3 bases: TGTGCCAGCATCAGACAGGGCGTATACGAGCAGTACTTC.

The chain combines TRBV27 with TRBJ2-5; D gene unclear. The CDR3 consists of 13 residues. Deletions cut 5 bases from V and 4 bases from J, with 11 bases between. Germline CDR1 and CDR2: MNHEY and SMNVEV (reference sequence). CDR3 nucleotides: TGTGCCAGCAGTACTAAGATCAGAGAGACCCAGTACTTC. This gives the protein CASSTKIRETQYF.

The chain uses TRBV5-1 and TRBJ1-4; TRBD1 agrees at 10 bases. This CDR3 has 14 residues. The junction had 6 bases not matched to a gene; V was cut back by 7 bases and J by 6 bases. Germline CDR1 and CDR2: SGHRS and YFSETQ. DNA of the CDR3: TGCGCCAGCGGAACCGGGACAGGGGATGAAAAACTGTTTTTT. This translates into CASGTGTGDEKLFF. The full variable domain, completed using reference TRBV5-1 and TRBJ1-4, is KAGVTQTPRYLIKTRGQQVTLSCSPISGHRSVSWYQQTPGQGLQFLFEYFSETQRNKGNFPGRFSGRQFSNSRSEMNVSTLELGDSALYLCASGTGTGDEKLFFGSGTQLSVL.

V is TRBV29-1 and J is TRBJ2-7; perhaps D is TRBD1 or TRBD2 (5 bases each). V lost 4 bases, J lost 3 bases, and 13 bases lay in between. The V gene's germline CDR1 is SQVTM and CDR2 ANQGSEA. This CDR3 has 13 amino acids. The CDR3 reads CSVVRGPNYEQYF. CDR3 DNA sequence: TGCAGCGTTGTTCGGGGACCTAACTACGAGCAGTACTTC.

V gene TRBV10-2 combines with J gene TRBJ1-4; D gene unclear. Germline CDR1 reads WSHSY; CDR2 reads SAAADI. V was trimmed by 10 bases and J by 8 bases, leaving 17 bases between them. The CDR3 has 13 residues. CDR3 sequence: CATMRLRGEKLFF. The CDR3 bases are TGCGCCACCATGAGGCTTCGAGGGGAAAAACTGTTTTTT.

The V and J genes are TRBV11-1 and TRBJ2-2; possible D gene TRBD1, 6 bases. CDR3 size: 14 residues. The ends were cut back, 5 bases at V and 2 bases at J, with 9 bases in the middle. The germline V gene has CDR1 SGHAT and CDR2 FQDESV (reference sequence). For the CDR3, the DNA is TGTGCCAGCAGCGGGACAATAAACACCGGGGAGCTGTTTTTT. Amino acids: CASSGTINTGELFF.

V is TRBV29-1 and J is TRBJ1-5; TRBD1 agrees at 7 bases. Germline V gives CDR1 SQVTM, CDR2 ANQGSEA. V was clipped by 7 bases and J by 4 bases; unmatched bases: 7. There are 13 residues in the CDR3. In nucleotides, the CDR3 is TGCAGCGCGGCCGACAGGGAGAATCAGCCCCAGCATTTT. As protein: CSAADRENQPQHF. Combining the CDR3 with reference TRBV29-1 and TRBJ1-5 gives the whole variable domain SAVISQKPSRDICQRGTSLTIQCQVDSQVTMMFWYRQQPGQSLTLIATANQGSEATYESGFVIDKFPISRPNLTFSTLTVSNMSPEDSSIYLCSAADRENQPQHFGDGTRLSIL.

The chain couples TRBV10-3 to TRBJ1-3; 7 bases fit TRBD1. Trimming cost V 2 bases and J 0 bases; bases outside gene matches: 10. The CDR3 contains 18 residues. Germline CDR1 ENHRY, CDR2 SYGVKD. The CDR3 region has the DNA TGTGCCATCAGTGAGCCGGTCCCGGGACAGTACTCTGGAAACACCATATATTTT. It yields the protein CAISEPVPGQYSGNTIYF.

This sequence joins TRBV10-3 and TRBJ1-6; 8 bases agree with TRBD1. V lost 3 bases to trimming and J lost 8 bases; unmatched junction nucleotides: 3. The CDR3 has 14 residues. Germline loops: CDR1 ENHRY, CDR2 SYGVKD. CDR3 protein: CAISDEQGDSPLHF. The CDR3 nucleotides are TGTGCCATCAGTGACGAACAGGGGGATTCACCCCTCCACTTT.